The rows below give T cell receptor beta chains drawn from one sample of a study of T-cell reconstitution after alpha-beta-depleted transplantation in children. TCRdb called the PCR reads again in MiXCR, with one record for every CDR3 protein. This table holds a few hundred thousand distinct CDR3 sequences, around 46% found once. Sequencing used PBMCs, obtained before TCRalphabeta/CD19-depleted stem cell transplant. These receptors were collected from a girl aged 2-10 years with aplastic anemia, due to receive a stem cell transplant. Both conserved end residues are trimmed from each CDR3. The order of the fields is V gene, CDR3 length, D gene, J gene, CDR3 protein. The D gene is left open where the match is weak.

TRBV29-1,13,TRBD2,TRBJ2-7,SALPRTSGTNEQY
TRBV15,14,.,TRBJ1-5,ATSMRVPVPNQPQH
TRBV7-2,14,TRBD1,TRBJ2-1,ASSLSTGESYNEQF
TRBV25-1,16,.,TRBJ1-6,ASSGGDLALPYNSPLH
TRBV6-1,14,.,TRBJ2-4,ASSDQGILAKNIQY
TRBV29-1,10,.,TRBJ2-6,SVGTRHNVLT
TRBV20-1,16,TRBD2,TRBJ2-7,SARVSGRGRAPFYEQY
TRBV20-1,9,.,TRBJ2-7,SASPRYEQY
TRBV30,12,.,TRBJ1-1,AWSTGQANTEAF
TRBV6-5,15,.,TRBJ2-1,ASSYSPGPQGYNEQF
TRBV2,12,.,TRBJ2-2,ASSVRGDTGELF
TRBV7-2,15,TRBD2,TRBJ2-5,ASSWPGLAGNQETQY
TRBV13,12,.,TRBJ2-4,ASSSVGALDIQY
TRBV20-1,12,TRBD1,TRBJ2-7,SAHLTGVGYEQY
TRBV20-1,12,TRBD2,TRBJ2-1,SASPSSGYNEQF
TRBV5-1,15,TRBD2,TRBJ2-5,ASSLDLDVAGEETQY
TRBV5-6,11,.,TRBJ2-2,ASSFSMSGELF
TRBV7-9,14,.,TRBJ1-1,ASSPQGSRAVNEAF
TRBV29-1,11,.,TRBJ2-7,SVATPTAGEQY
TRBV6-1,12,.,TRBJ1-2,ASTPAGMSYGYT
TRBV20-1,11,.,TRBJ2-7,SASARGGYEQY
TRBV7-2,11,.,TRBJ2-7,ASTVYSSYEQY
TRBV29-1,13,TRBD1,TRBJ2-1,SGGNRGRPYNEQF
TRBV5-1,12,.,TRBJ1-2,ASSLAGAPQRYT
TRBV20-1,10,.,TRBJ2-7,SARDTSYEQY
TRBV6-5,12,.,TRBJ2-2,ASSYLLGTGELF
TRBV30,14,TRBD2,TRBJ2-1,AWSVRRLAGTVEQF
TRBV5-1,13,.,TRBJ1-1,ASSLEGGRWPEAF